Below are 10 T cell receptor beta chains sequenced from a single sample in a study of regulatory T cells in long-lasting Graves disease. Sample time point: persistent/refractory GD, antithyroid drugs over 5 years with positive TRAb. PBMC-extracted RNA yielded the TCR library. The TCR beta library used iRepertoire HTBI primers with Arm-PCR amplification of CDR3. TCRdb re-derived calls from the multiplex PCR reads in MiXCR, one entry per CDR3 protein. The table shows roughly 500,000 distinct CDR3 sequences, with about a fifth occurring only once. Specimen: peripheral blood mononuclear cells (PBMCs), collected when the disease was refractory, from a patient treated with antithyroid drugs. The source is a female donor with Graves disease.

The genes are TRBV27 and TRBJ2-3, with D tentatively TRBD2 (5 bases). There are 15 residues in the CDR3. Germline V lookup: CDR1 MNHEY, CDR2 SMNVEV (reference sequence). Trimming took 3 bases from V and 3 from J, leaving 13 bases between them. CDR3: CASSFGVVPTDTQYF. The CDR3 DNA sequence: TGTGCCAGCAGTTTCGGGGTAGTCCCTACAGATACGCAGTATTTT.

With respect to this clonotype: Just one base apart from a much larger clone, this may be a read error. CDR3 residues: CASSLGGGTIEQYF. As DNA, the CDR3 is TGTGCCAGCAGCTTAGGTGGGGGGACTATCGAGCAGTACTTC. The chain is built from TRBV11-2 and TRBJ2-7; 7 bases match TRBD2. Germline V gene lookup returns CDR1 SGHAT and CDR2 FQNNGV. V dropped 1 base and J dropped 6; count of bases not matched to a gene: 6. This CDR3 has 14 residues.

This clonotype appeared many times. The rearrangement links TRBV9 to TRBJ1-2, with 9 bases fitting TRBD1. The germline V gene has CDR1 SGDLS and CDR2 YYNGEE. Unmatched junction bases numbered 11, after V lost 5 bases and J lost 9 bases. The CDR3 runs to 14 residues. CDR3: CASSPTDRGRRYTF. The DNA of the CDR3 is TGTGCCAGCAGTCCCACGGACAGGGGCCGCCGCTACACCTTC.

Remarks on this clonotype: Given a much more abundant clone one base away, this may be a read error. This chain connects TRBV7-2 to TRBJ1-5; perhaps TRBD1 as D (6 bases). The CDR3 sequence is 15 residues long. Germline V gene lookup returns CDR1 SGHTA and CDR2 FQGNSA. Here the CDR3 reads CASSPGGPVGQPQRF. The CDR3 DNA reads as TGTGCCAGCAGCCCCGGGGGGCCGGTGGGTCAGCCCCAGCGTTTT.

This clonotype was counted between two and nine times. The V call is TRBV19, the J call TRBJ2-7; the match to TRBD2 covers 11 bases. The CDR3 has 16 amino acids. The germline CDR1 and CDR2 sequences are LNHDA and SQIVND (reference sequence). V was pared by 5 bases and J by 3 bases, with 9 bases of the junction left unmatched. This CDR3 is CASSSSGTSGIYEQYF. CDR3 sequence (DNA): TGTGCCAGTAGTTCTTCCGGGACTAGCGGCATCTACGAGCAGTACTTC.

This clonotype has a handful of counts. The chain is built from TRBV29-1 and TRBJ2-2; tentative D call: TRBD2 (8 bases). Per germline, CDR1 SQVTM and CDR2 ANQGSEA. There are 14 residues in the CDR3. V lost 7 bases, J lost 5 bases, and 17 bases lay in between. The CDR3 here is CSARGGGRTGELFF. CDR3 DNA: TGCAGCGCCCGAGGGGGCGGGAGGACCGGGGAGCTGTTTTTT.

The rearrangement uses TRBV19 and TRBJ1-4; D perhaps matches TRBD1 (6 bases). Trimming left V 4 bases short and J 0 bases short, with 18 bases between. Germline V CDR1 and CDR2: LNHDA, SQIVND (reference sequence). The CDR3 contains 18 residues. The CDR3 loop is CASSNTGFHPATNEKLFF. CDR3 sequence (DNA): TGTGCCAGTAGTAACACAGGGTTTCACCCGGCAACTAATGAAAAACTGTTTTTT.

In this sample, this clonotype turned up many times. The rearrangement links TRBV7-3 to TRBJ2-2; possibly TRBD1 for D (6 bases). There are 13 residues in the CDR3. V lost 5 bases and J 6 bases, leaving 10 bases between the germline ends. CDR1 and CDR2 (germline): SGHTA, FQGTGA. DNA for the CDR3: TGTGCCAGCAGCCCACAGGGTCCCGGGGAGCTGTTTTTT. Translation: CASSPQGPGELFF.

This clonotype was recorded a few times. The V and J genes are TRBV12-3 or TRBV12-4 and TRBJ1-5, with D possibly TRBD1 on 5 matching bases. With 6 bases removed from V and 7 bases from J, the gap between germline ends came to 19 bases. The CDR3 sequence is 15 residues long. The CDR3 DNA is TGTGCCAGCAGCATGGGACGGTTGGTGGGGCAGCCCCAGCATTTT. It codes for CASSMGRLVGQPQHF.

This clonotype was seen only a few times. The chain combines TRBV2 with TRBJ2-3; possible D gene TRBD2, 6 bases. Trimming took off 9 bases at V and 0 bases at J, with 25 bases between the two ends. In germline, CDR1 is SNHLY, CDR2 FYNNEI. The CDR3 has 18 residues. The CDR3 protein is CASHHSRFSGQSTDTQYF. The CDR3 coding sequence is TGTGCCAGTCACCATTCGAGATTTAGCGGACAAAGCACAGATACGCAGTATTTT.